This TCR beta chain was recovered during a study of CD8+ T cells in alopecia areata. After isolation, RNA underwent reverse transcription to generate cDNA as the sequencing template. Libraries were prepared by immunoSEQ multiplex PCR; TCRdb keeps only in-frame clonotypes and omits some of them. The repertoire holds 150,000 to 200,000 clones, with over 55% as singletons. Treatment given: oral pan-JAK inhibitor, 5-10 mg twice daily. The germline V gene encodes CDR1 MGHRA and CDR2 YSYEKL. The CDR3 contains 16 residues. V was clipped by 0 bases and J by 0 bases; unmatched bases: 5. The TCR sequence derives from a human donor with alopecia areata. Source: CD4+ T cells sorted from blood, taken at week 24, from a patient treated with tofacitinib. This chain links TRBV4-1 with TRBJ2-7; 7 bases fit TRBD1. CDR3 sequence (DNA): TGCGCCAGCAGCCAAGATCGGTCAGGGGGCTCCTACGAGCAGTACTTC. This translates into CASSQDRSGGSYEQYF.